This TCR beta chain was obtained from a study of T cells in Graves' hyperthyroidism and ophthalmopathy. This clonotype was recorded at least ten times. The CDR3 is 14 amino acids. In germline, CDR1 is MNHEY, CDR2 SMNVEV (reference sequence). Trimming removed 6 bases from V and 1 base from J; junction bases left unmatched: 4. TCR beta CDR3 region amplification was performed from RNA transcripts. An initial round of RT-PCR targeting the TCR CDR3 relied on the HTBI primer set. A single record per CDR3 protein comes from TCRdb applying MiXCR to the multiplex PCR reads. Among 300,000 to 350,000 distinct CDR3 sequences listed, approximately 18% were seen once.

This TCR derives from a woman in her thirties or forties with Graves' ophthalmopathy. The sequenced sample was blood. This rearrangement joins TRBV27 to TRBJ2-7, with 9 positions matching TRBD1. CDR3 bases: TGTGCCAGCAGGGACAGGGGCCGGTCCTACGAGCAGTACTTC. As protein: CASRDRGRSYEQYF.